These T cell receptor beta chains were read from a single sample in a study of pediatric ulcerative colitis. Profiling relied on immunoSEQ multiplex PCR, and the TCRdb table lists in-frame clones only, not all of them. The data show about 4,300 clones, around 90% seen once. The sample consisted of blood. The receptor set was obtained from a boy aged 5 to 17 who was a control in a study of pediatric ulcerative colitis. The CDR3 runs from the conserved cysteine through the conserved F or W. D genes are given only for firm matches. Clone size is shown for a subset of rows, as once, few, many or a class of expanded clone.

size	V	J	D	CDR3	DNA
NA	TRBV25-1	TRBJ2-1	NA	CASSWASGHSYNEQFF	TGTGCCAGCAGTTGGGCCAGCGGTCATTCCTACAATGAGCAGTTCTTC
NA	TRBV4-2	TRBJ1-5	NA	CASSPGGTWGQPQHF	TGTGCCAGCAGCCCGGGGGGGACATGGGGACAGCCCCAGCATTTT
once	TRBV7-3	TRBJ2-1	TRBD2	CASSLREGASGRHEQFF	TGTGCCAGCAGCTTAAGGGAGGGGGCTAGCGGGAGGCATGAGCAGTTCTTC
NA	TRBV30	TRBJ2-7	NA	CAWSVSSAGEGEQYF	TGTGCCTGGAGTGTAAGTTCGGCAGGGGAAGGCGAGCAGTACTTC
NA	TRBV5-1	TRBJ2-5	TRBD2	CASSLDLGRGGETQYF	TGCGCCAGCAGCTTGGATCTCGGGAGGGGAGGAGAGACCCAGTACTTC
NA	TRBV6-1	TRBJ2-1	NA	CASSEIETGEQFF	TGTGCCAGCAGTGAGATAGAAACAGGCGAGCAGTTCTTC
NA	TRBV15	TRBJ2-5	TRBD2	CATSRVLAGGPGETQYF	TGTGCCACCAGCAGGGTACTAGCGGGAGGGCCGGGAGAGACCCAGTACTTC
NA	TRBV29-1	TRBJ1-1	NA	CSVQGWITEAFF	TGCAGCGTTCAGGGGTGGATCACTGAAGCTTTCTTT
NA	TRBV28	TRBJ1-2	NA	CASTTGEVNYGYTF	TGTGCCAGCACTACGGGGGAAGTAAACTATGGCTACACCTTC
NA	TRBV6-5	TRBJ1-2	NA	CATEAYYGYTF	TGTGCCACCGAGGCTTATTATGGCTACACCTTC
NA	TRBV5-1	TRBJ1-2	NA	CASSLAIQDGYTF	TGCGCCAGCAGCTTGGCCATACAGGATGGCTACACCTTC
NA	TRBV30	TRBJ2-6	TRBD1	CAWMGQVPSGANVLTF	TGTGCCTGGATGGGACAGGTTCCGTCTGGGGCCAACGTCCTGACTTTC
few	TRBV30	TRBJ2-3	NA	CAWSVISRLSTDTQYF	TGTGCCTGGAGTGTAATATCTAGGCTAAGCACAGATACGCAGTATTTT
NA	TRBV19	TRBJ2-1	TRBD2	CASSIASRSSGHEQFF	TGTGCCAGTAGTATAGCAAGTAGGAGTAGCGGGCATGAGCAGTTCTTC
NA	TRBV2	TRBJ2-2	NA	CASSGRRTGELFF	TGTGCCAGCAGTGGCCGTCGGACCGGGGAGCTGTTTTTT
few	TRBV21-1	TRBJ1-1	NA	CASSFDNWGTEAFF	TGTGCCAGCAGCTTTGACAACTGGGGCACTGAAGCTTTCTTT
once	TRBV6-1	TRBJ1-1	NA	CASTLDRTNTEAFF	TGTGCCAGCACCCTTGACAGGACGAACACTGAAGCTTTCTTT
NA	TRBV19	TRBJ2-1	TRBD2	CASSAPRGTNLLNEQFF	TGTGCCAGTAGTGCCCCCCGCGGGACTAATCTATTAAATGAGCAGTTCTTC
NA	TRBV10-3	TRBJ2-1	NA	CAITTSRSYNEQFF	TGTGCCATCACTACTAGCCGCTCCTACAATGAGCAGTTCTTC
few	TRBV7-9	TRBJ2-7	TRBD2	CASSLEAGGSEQYF	TGTGCCAGCAGCTTAGAAGCGGGAGGTAGCGAGCAGTACTTC
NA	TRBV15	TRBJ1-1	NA	CATSREAPRGRDTEAFF	TGTGCCACCAGCAGAGAGGCCCCCAGGGGCAGGGATACTGAAGCTTTCTTT
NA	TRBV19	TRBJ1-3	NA	CASSILQESGGNTIYF	TGTGCCAGTAGTATTCTTCAGGAATCGGGGGGAAACACCATATATTTT
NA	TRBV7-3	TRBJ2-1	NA	CASSFVRSSYNEQFF	TGTGCCAGCAGCTTCGTTAGGAGCTCCTACAATGAGCAGTTCTTC
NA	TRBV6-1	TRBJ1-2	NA	CASSEAGVSATGYTF	TGTGCCAGCAGTGAAGCGGGGGTTTCGGCGACGGGCTACACCTTC
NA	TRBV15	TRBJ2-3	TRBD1	CATSRTGFRDTQYF	TGTGCCACCAGCAGGACAGGGTTTCGTGATACGCAGTATTTT
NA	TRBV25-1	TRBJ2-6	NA	CASSDHTGLANVLTF	TGTGCCAGCAGCGACCACACGGGCCTGGCCAACGTCCTGACTTTC
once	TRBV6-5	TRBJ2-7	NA	CASSYSGGVYEQYF	TGTGCCAGCAGTTACTCAGGGGGTGTTTACGAGCAGTACTTC
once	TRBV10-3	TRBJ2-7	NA	CAISESNRPSYEQYF	TGTGCCATCAGTGAGTCAAACAGGCCATCCTACGAGCAGTACTTC
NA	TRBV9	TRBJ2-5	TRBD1	CASSVGTGANPKETQYF	TGTGCCAGCAGCGTAGGGACAGGGGCGAACCCCAAAGAGACCCAGTACTTC
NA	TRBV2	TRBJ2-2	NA	CASSEFVELFF	TGTGCCAGCAGTGAATTCGTGGAGCTGTTTTTT
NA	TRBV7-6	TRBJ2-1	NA	CASSLIGTVRYNEQFF	TGTGCCAGCAGCCTTATTGGCACTGTCCGTTACAATGAGCAGTTCTTC
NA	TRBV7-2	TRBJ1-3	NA	CASSLAVSQLGNTIYF	TGTGCCAGCAGCTTAGCTGTTTCCCAGTTGGGAAACACCATATATTTT
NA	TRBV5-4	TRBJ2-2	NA	CASSQGGRSAGELFF	TGTGCCAGCAGCCAGGGGGGCAGGTCAGCCGGGGAGCTGTTTTTT
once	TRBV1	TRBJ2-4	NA	CTSSPSRTSGKNIQYF	TGCACCAGCAGCCCCTCTCGGACTAGCGGAAAAAACATTCAGTACTTC
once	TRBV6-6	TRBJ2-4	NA	CASQSAKNIQYF	TGTGCCAGTCAGTCCGCCAAAAACATTCAGTACTTC
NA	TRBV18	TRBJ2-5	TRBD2	CASSPWTSGMSQETQYF	TGTGCCAGCTCCCCATGGACTAGCGGGATGTCCCAAGAGACCCAGTACTTC
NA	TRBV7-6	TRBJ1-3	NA	CASSFSTSGNTIYF	TGTGCCAGCAGCTTCAGCACCTCTGGAAACACCATATATTTT
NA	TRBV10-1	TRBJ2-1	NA	CASSEPSNNEQFF	TGCGCCAGCAGTGAACCTTCGAACAATGAGCAGTTCTTC
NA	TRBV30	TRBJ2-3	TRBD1	CAKGGYSTDTQYF	TGTGCTAAAGGGGGCTATTCCACAGATACGCAGTATTTT
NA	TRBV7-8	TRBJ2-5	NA	CASSLASRQIPETQYF	TGTGCCAGCAGCTTAGCTTCCCGCCAGATACCAGAGACCCAGTACTTC
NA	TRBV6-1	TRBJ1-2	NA	CASRTDRNYGYTF	TGTGCCAGCAGGACGGACCGCAACTATGGCTACACCTTC
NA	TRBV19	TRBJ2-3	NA	CASSTGGGMGDTQYF	TGTGCCAGTAGCACTGGTGGCGGAATGGGAGATACGCAGTATTTT
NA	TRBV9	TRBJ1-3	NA	CASSPRFGNTIYF	TGTGCCAGCAGCCCCCGTTTTGGAAACACCATATATTTT
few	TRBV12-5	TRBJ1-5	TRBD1	CASGFGRGHQPQHF	TGTGCTAGTGGTTTCGGCAGGGGGCACCAGCCCCAGCATTTT
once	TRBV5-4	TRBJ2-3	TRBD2	CASSFTSGGLNTQYF	TGTGCCAGCAGCTTCACTAGCGGGGGCCTTAATACGCAGTATTTT
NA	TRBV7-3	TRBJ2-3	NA	CASSHPSTDTQYF	TGTGCCAGCAGCCACCCTAGCACAGATACGCAGTATTTT
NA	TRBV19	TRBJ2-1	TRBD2	CAKPTSGSSEQFF	TGTGCTAAACCTACTAGCGGGAGTTCTGAGCAGTTCTTC
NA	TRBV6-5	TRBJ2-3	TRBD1	CASSSGTGGFTQYF	TGTGCCAGCAGTTCAGGGACAGGGGGCTTTACGCAGTATTTT
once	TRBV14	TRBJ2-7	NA	CASSLGISVGFSETYEQYF	TGTGCCAGCAGCCTAGGTATTAGCGTGGGGTTTAGCGAAACCTACGAGCAGTACTTC
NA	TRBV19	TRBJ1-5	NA	CASSIGGRLSNQPQHF	TGTGCCAGTAGTATAGGCGGCAGGCTGAGCAATCAGCCCCAGCATTTT